Sequencing of this TCR beta chain was carried out in a study of T cells in localized non-small cell lung cancer (dated by TCRdb to about 2020). About the investigation overall: Comparing tumors with uninvolved tumor-adjacent lungs, the study looked at the T cell repertoires of around 250 patients with early-stage NSCLC. The cohort was made up of 200 to 250 treatment-naive NSCLC patients whose localized lung tumors had been resected. Of the NSCLC patients, roughly 130 were male and roughly 100 were female, and the mean age was about 69 years.

Concerning this clone: No cognate antigen has been identified for it. No quality values exist for individual bases; no much larger clone is one base distant.

At diagnosis, tumor, uninvolved tumor-adjacent lung and peripheral blood were collected and then preserved as a mix of FFPE and fresh-frozen material. The investigation overall reported the following: A median of roughly 58 of the top 100 tumor clones were detected in paired uninvolved adjacent lung, and around 30 of these tumor clones were also found among the top 100 clones of the paired uninvolved adjacent lung. Because of the exploratory design, TCR variables were selected using unadjusted p-values without false-discovery rate correction. Higher T cell density in blood was associated with longer overall survival, whereas higher clonality in adjacent lung was associated with shorter survival. Multi-region tumor sequencing was not performed, so intratumor heterogeneity could not be excluded. Uninvolved tumor-adjacent lung showed the highest T cell clonality, higher than tumor, which suggests more focused antigenic responses in the adjacent lung.

The CDR3, from cysteine to phenylalanine, totals 13 residues. Of all the DNA, just the CDR3 is kept, 39 bases in frame from base 1. In the germline V gene, CDR1 corresponds to SQVTM and CDR2 to ANQGSEA. V has 3 bases trimmed and J has 8 bases trimmed; junction bases matching no gene number 7. The immunoSEQ Assay was used to sequence TCR beta CDR3 regions from DNA. The authors processed their data as follows. T cell density was computed as TCR beta template counts normalized to usable DNA estimated by amplifying housekeeping genes. Richness was estimated using the preseqR package, with extrapolation to 400,000 templates for PBMC samples and to 120,000 templates for tissue samples. Clonality was defined by subtracting Pielou's evenness from one. To identify tissue-enriched TCRs, differential abundance testing was run on productive amino-acid clonotypes with a minimum total count of 5 and an alpha of 0.1. Repertoire overlap between compartments was quantified with the Jaccard Index and Morisita Overlap Index. GLIPH grouped TCR beta CDR3s together with public tetramer-defined viral CDR3s, and a viral motif had to include at least three viral sequences and show V-gene enrichment. Here the immuneACCESS table is served through TCRdb, limited to in-frame sequences with V and J called. Missing clones are a known gap in these copies; in checked studies unresolved V genes cover under half, and the rest lacks a known reason. That table gives V, J and clone size, and the DNA gave D and trimming. In this sample the table shows 6,400 or so clones, about 46% of which occur a single time. The ten largest clones take up about 7.8% of the sample.

Sequenced here: lung tumor tissue, sampled before any cancer treatment. The TCR was taken from a man between 40 and 75 years old with stage III lung adenocarcinoma. The rearranged segments are TRBV29-1 and TRBJ1-5; TRBD1 aligns with 7 central bases. The DNA sequence is TGCAGCGTTGAGACAGGGCAGAGGGAGCCCCAGCATTTT. Translated, this is CSVETGQREPQHF.